The TCR beta chain described here comes from a study of cytomegalovirus exposure and HLA in healthy donors. Study-level results: A few CMV-associated chains were confirmed in vitro to be specific for CMV antigens. In a later analysis, parvovirus B19, influenza, CMV and Epstein-Barr virus appeared linked to several top co-occurrence clusters. Altogether, more than 150 TCR beta chains were recorded as cytomegalovirus-associated.

Germline V gene lookup returns CDR1 LGHNA and CDR2 YNFKEQ. V dropped 1 base and J dropped 5; count of bases not matched to a gene: 6. CDR3 size: 16 residues. Regarding this clone: Antigen: not known.

A multiplex PCR was run with 60 Vbeta primers and 13 Jbeta primers. Libraries were prepared by immunoSEQ multiplex PCR; TCRdb keeps only in-frame clonotypes and omits some of them. Its clone listing holds roughly 77,000 clones. The sample was PBMCs. The chain couples TRBV4-2 to TRBJ1-4; 8 bases are shared with TRBD1. This sequence originates from a young man in good health and CMV-seronegative. CDR3 region: CASSQVSGQENEKLFF. In DNA form, the CDR3 reads TGTGCCAGCAGCCAAGTGTCGGGACAGGAGAATGAAAAACTGTTTTTT.